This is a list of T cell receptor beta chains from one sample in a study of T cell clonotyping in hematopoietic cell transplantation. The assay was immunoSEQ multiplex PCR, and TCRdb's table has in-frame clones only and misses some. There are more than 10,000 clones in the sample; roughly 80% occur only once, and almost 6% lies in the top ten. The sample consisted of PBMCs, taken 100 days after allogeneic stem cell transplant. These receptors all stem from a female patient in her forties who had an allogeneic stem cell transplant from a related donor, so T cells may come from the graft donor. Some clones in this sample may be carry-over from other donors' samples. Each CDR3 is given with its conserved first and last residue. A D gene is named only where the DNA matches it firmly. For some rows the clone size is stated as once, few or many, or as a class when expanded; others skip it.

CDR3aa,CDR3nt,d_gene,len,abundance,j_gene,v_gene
CSAWGDSPEGVRTGELLF,TGCAGCGCCTGGGGGGACAGTCCTGAGGGAGTACGCACCGGGGAGCTGCTTTTT,.,18,.,TRBJ2-2,TRBV29-1
CASSPRGGSTAYEQYF,TGTGCCAGCAGCCCAAGGGGAGGGAGTACTGCCTACGAGCAGTACTTC,TRBD2,16,.,TRBJ2-7,TRBV28
CASSSDGSPYEQYF,TGTGCCAGCAGCTCGGACGGTTCCCCCTACGAGCAGTACTTC,.,14,.,TRBJ2-7,TRBV5-6
CASTTLGRYNEQFF,TGTGCCAGCACCACACTGGGGAGATACAATGAGCAGTTCTTC,.,14,.,TRBJ2-1,TRBV11-3
CASSLTGVNTEAFF,TGTGCCAGCAGTTTAACAGGGGTGAACACTGAAGCTTTCTTT,TRBD1,14,once,TRBJ1-1,TRBV28
CASLRASNQPQHF,TGTGCCAGTCTTCGGGCGAGCAATCAGCCCCAGCATTTT,.,13,.,TRBJ1-5,TRBV2
CASSYGSTEAFF,TGTGCCAGCAGTTACGGCAGCACTGAAGCTTTCTTT,.,12,.,TRBJ1-1,TRBV6-5
CASSQAPFSTDTQYF,TGCGCCAGCAGCCAGGCACCGTTTAGCACAGATACGCAGTATTTT,.,15,.,TRBJ2-3,TRBV4-3
CASSDGTYTGELFF,TGTGCCAGCAGCGACGGGACTTACACCGGGGAGCTGTTTTTT,.,14,few,TRBJ2-2,TRBV2
CASSQATQDEQYF,TGCGCCAGCAGCCAAGCTACGCAGGACGAGCAGTACTTC,.,13,few,TRBJ2-7,TRBV4-3
CASSQGRRGSYNEQFF,TGCGCCAGCAGCCAAGGACGGCGAGGCTCCTACAATGAGCAGTTCTTC,.,16,.,TRBJ2-1,TRBV4-3
CASSSTDGLTQPQHF,TGTGCCAGCAGCAGCACCGACGGCTTAACACAGCCCCAGCATTTT,.,15,.,TRBJ1-5,TRBV6-1
CAISDLGANEQFF,TGTGCCATCAGTGACCTTGGGGCAAATGAGCAGTTCTTC,.,13,.,TRBJ2-1,TRBV10-3
CASSPGLGAEAFF,TGTGCCAGCAGCCCCGGGCTGGGGGCTGAAGCTTTCTTT,.,13,.,TRBJ1-1,TRBV5-6
CASSGEGYGYTF,TGTGCCAGCAGCGGGGAGGGGTATGGCTACACCTTC,.,12,.,TRBJ1-2,TRBV11-2
CASSPEPGQPQHF,TGTGCCAGCAGTCCTGAACCTGGGCAGCCCCAGCATTTT,.,13,.,TRBJ1-5,TRBV6-4
CASSSVGTGIYEQYF,TGTGCCAGCAGCTCTGTCGGGACAGGGATCTACGAGCAGTACTTC,TRBD1,15,few,TRBJ2-7,TRBV11-2
CASSEATSGRADIQYF,TGTGCCAGCAGTGAGGCGACTAGCGGGAGGGCGGACATTCAGTACTTC,TRBD2,16,.,TRBJ2-4,TRBV25-1
CASSPKARNGYTF,TGTGCCAGCAGCCCAAAAGCGAGGAACGGCTACACCTTC,.,13,.,TRBJ1-2,TRBV14
CASNNRDSYYEQYF,TGTGCCAGCAATAACCGGGACAGTTACTACGAGCAGTACTTC,TRBD1,14,.,TRBJ2-7,TRBV7-9
CSVELKTYEQYF,TGCAGCGTTGAACTCAAAACCTACGAGCAGTACTTC,.,12,.,TRBJ2-7,TRBV29-1
CASSQDYEQYF,TGCGCCAGCAGCCAAGACTACGAGCAGTACTTC,.,11,.,TRBJ2-7,TRBV4-1
CASSEPGQGLAQYF,TGTGCCAGCAGTGAGCCGGGACAGGGTTTGGCCCAGTACTTC,TRBD1,14,.,TRBJ2-5,TRBV25-1
CASSSGGFGYGYTF,TGTGCCAGCAGTTCAGGGGGTTTTGGCTATGGCTACACCTTC,TRBD1,14,.,TRBJ1-2,TRBV7-9
CSVGNPGQDGYGYTF,TGCAGCGTTGGGAACCCGGGACAGGATGGCTATGGCTACACCTTC,TRBD1,15,.,TRBJ1-2,TRBV29-1
CASSKTSGAFYEQYF,TGTGCCAGCAGCAAGACTAGCGGAGCCTTCTACGAGCAGTACTTC,TRBD2,15,.,TRBJ2-7,TRBV5-6
CASSSSGGPAYEQYF,TGCGCCAGCAGCTCCAGCGGGGGGCCGGCCTACGAGCAGTACTTC,TRBD2,15,.,TRBJ2-7,TRBV5-1
CASSSPARQETQYF,TGTGCCAGCAGTTCACCGGCCCGCCAAGAGACCCAGTACTTC,.,14,.,TRBJ2-5,TRBV28
CASRRTDNSPLHF,TGTGCCAGCAGACGGACAGATAATTCACCCCTCCACTTT,.,13,.,TRBJ1-6,TRBV7-2
CASSLRVGVETQYF,TGTGCCAGCAGCTTAAGAGTGGGGGTTGAGACCCAGTACTTC,.,14,once,TRBJ2-5,TRBV7-2
CASNHGGGQYF,TGTGCCAGCAACCACGGAGGAGGGCAGTACTTC,.,11,few,TRBJ2-7,TRBV25-1
CSTRQGSEYEQYF,TGCAGCACCAGACAGGGGTCGGAATACGAGCAGTACTTC,TRBD1,13,.,TRBJ2-7,TRBV29-1
CASSPYSEAFF,TGTGCCAGCAGCCCGTATTCGGAAGCTTTCTTT,.,11,.,TRBJ1-1,TRBV9
CSAGGTDPNEQFF,TGCAGCGCTGGAGGGACAGACCCCAATGAGCAGTTCTTC,.,13,.,TRBJ2-1,TRBV29-1
CASSQDPYALFGDTEAFF,TGCGCCAGCAGCCAAGATCCCTACGCATTATTCGGGGACACTGAAGCTTTCTTT,.,18,.,TRBJ1-1,TRBV4-1
CASSQDPRPYGYTF,TGCGCCAGCAGCCAAGATCCCCGGCCCTATGGCTACACCTTC,.,14,.,TRBJ1-2,TRBV4-1
CAWRAGGPDNEQFF,TGTGCCTGGAGGGCGGGAGGGCCCGACAATGAGCAGTTCTTC,TRBD2,14,.,TRBJ2-1,TRBV30
CAWSLRTGRGYTF,TGTGCCTGGAGTCTCCGGACAGGACGGGGCTACACCTTC,TRBD1,13,.,TRBJ1-2,TRBV30
CASSSDRGQGETQYF,TGCGCCAGCAGCTCGGACAGGGGGCAGGGGGAGACCCAGTACTTC,TRBD1,15,.,TRBJ2-5,TRBV5-1
CAQTGANEKLFF,TGTGCTCAGACTGGGGCTAATGAAAAACTGTTTTTT,.,12,.,TRBJ1-4,TRBV30
CASSGPGQGSYEQYF,TGTGCCAGCAGTGGACCGGGACAGGGCTCCTACGAGCAGTACTTC,TRBD1,15,.,TRBJ2-7,TRBV6-5
CASSPGRLGDQPQHF,TGTGCCAGCAGTCCGGGACGGTTAGGCGATCAGCCCCAGCATTTT,.,15,.,TRBJ1-5,TRBV28
CASSPNNRGEGDTQYF,TGTGCCAGCAGCCCAAATAACAGGGGTGAAGGAGATACGCAGTATTTT,TRBD1,16,.,TRBJ2-3,TRBV27
CASSLAWESGELFF,TGTGCCAGCAGCTTGGCCTGGGAGTCCGGGGAGCTGTTTTTT,.,14,.,TRBJ2-2,TRBV5-4
CAISVPDRTYEQYF,TGTGCCATCAGTGTCCCCGACAGAACCTACGAGCAGTACTTC,.,14,.,TRBJ2-7,TRBV10-3
CASSQSRGVTNEKLFF,TGCGCCAGCAGCCAAAGCAGGGGGGTAACTAATGAAAAACTGTTTTTT,TRBD1,16,few,TRBJ1-4,TRBV4-3
CASSETVELAYEQYF,TGTGCCAGCAGTGAAACCGTTGAACTAGCTTACGAGCAGTACTTC,.,15,.,TRBJ2-7,TRBV6-1
CASSQGQGITGNTIYF,TGTGCCTCCTCCCAAGGACAGGGTATAACTGGAAACACCATATATTTT,TRBD1,16,.,TRBJ1-3,TRBV11-2
CASSFRQSNSPLHF,TGTGCCAGCAGTTTCCGGCAGAGTAATTCACCCCTCCACTTT,.,14,once,TRBJ1-6,TRBV27
CASSPQRGFSYEQYF,TGTGCCAGCAGTCCCCAGAGGGGGTTCTCCTACGAGCAGTACTTC,.,15,.,TRBJ2-7,TRBV7-7
CASSNRGLTDTQYF,TGTGCCAGCAGCAACAGGGGACTCACAGATACGCAGTATTTT,.,14,few,TRBJ2-3,TRBV7-6
CASSFPTGELFF,TGTGCCAGCAGCTTTCCGACCGGGGAGCTGTTTTTT,.,12,.,TRBJ2-2,TRBV7-2
CSVEVGQAPGGYTF,TGCAGCGTTGAAGTGGGACAGGCGCCTGGTGGCTACACCTTC,TRBD1,14,.,TRBJ1-2,TRBV29-1
CASSQGIEAFF,TGTGCCAGCAGCCAGGGGATTGAAGCTTTCTTT,.,11,.,TRBJ1-1,TRBV6-1